These 17 T cell receptor beta chains originate from one sample sequenced in a study of blood T cell repertoires in COVID-19. Assay: immunoSEQ multiplex PCR; the TCRdb copy retains only in-frame clones and omits some. The sample holds about 380,000 clones; 88% are singletons and the top ten take 1.2%. Specimen: PBMCs or T cells enriched from blood (not recorded which). The receptor source for this set is a woman aged 18 to 35 who had recovered from COVID-19.

The CDR3 DNA reads TGTGCCAGCCGCTGGGGGCCTGGAAACACCATATATTTT. As protein: CASRWGPGNTIYF. The chain combines TRBV6-5 with TRBJ1-3, with a weak D call TRBD1 (6 bases). Germline V CDR1 and CDR2: MNHEY, SVGAGI. The CDR3 runs 13 residues. V shed 8 bases and J shed 2 bases, with 10 bases lying between them.

The chain couples TRBV28 to TRBJ2-2; maybe TRBD2 (6 bases). Germline V gene data show CDR1 as MDHEN and CDR2 as SYDVKM. This CDR3 has 15 amino acids. Trimming pared 7 bases from V and 0 bases from J, leaving 12 bases between. CDR3: CASTSGGSNTGELFF. The CDR3 bases are TGTGCCAGCACCTCTGGGGGGTCGAACACCGGGGAGCTGTTTTTT.

V and J are TRBV7-3 and TRBJ1-1, with no clear D. The CDR3 consists of 16 residues. Germline V gives CDR1 SGHTA, CDR2 FQGTGA. V shed 5 bases and J shed 4 bases, with 20 bases lying between them. This CDR3 reads CASSPTGKNSGTEAFF. The CDR3 DNA is TGTGCCAGCAGCCCCACGGGGAAGAACTCTGGCACTGAAGCTTTCTTT.

The chain has TRBV4-1 and TRBJ2-1; tentative D call: TRBD2 (7 bases). Trimming removed 3 bases at V and 3 bases at J, with 15 bases between. CDR3 length equals 16 residues. Germline lookup yields CDR1 MGHRA and CDR2 YSYEKL. The CDR3 protein is CASSQMRGPLYNEQFF. The CDR3 bases are TGCGCCAGCAGCCAGATGCGGGGGCCCCTCTACAATGAGCAGTTCTTC.

V is TRBV2 and J is TRBJ1-2; weak D call: TRBD1 (6 bases). Germline assignment: CDR1 SNHLY and CDR2 FYNNEI. V dropped 3 bases and J dropped 5 bases, with 7 bases sitting between them. The CDR3 has 12 residues. The CDR3 spells CASSDRGYGYTF. The DNA of the CDR3 is TGTGCCAGCAGTGACAGGGGATATGGCTACACCTTC. Full variable domain (rest looked up from reference TRBV2 and TRBJ1-2): EPEVTQTPSHQVTQMGQEVILRCVPISNHLYFYWYRQILGQKVEFLVSFYNNEISEKSEIFDDQFSVERPDGSNFTLKIRSTKLEDSAMYFCASSDRGYGYTFGSGTRLTVV.

The chain employs TRBV19 and TRBJ1-1; TRBD1 aligns across 7 bases. The V gene's germline CDR1 is LNHDA and CDR2 SQIVND (reference sequence). The CDR3 is 15 amino acids. J was trimmed by 6 bases and V by 3 bases; bases with no gene match: 10. CDR3 amino acids: CASSIGQVGPAEAFF. CDR3 bases: TGTGCCAGTAGTATCGGACAGGTTGGACCGGCTGAAGCTTTCTTT. Based on the CDR3 plus reference TRBV19 and TRBJ1-1, the full variable domain is DGGITQSPKYLFRKEGQNVTLSCEQNLNHDAMYWYRQDPGQGLRLIYYSQIVNDFQKGDIAEGYSVSREKKESFPLTVTSAQKNPTAFYLCASSIGQVGPAEAFFGQGTRLTVV.

The chain joins TRBV19 to TRBJ2-7, with 10 bases that match TRBD2. Germline loops: CDR1 LNHDA, CDR2 SQIVND (reference sequence). The CDR3 sequence is 18 residues long. V was clipped by 6 bases and J by 0 bases; unmatched bases: 14. The CDR3 region has the DNA TGTGCCAGTAGCATCAATCCAGCGGGGGGGATCTTCTCCTACGAGCAGTACTTC. This encodes CASSINPAGGIFSYEQYF.

The chain carries TRBV29-1 and TRBJ2-2, with 10 bases lining up with TRBD2. The CDR3 sequence is 17 residues long. Germline CDR1 is SQVTM and CDR2 is ANQGSEA. V shed 7 bases, J shed 0 bases, and the junction held 11 bases outside the gene matches. CDR3 amino acids: CSASAGGLNANTGELFF. The CDR3 region has the DNA TGCAGCGCATCAGCGGGGGGGCTTAACGCGAACACCGGGGAGCTGTTTTTT.

The rearrangement links TRBV18 to TRBJ2-7; 11 bases match TRBD2. The CDR3 contains 15 residues. Trimming cost V 0 bases and J 5 bases; bases outside gene matches: 3. Germline V gene lookup returns CDR1 KGHSH and CDR2 LQKENI. The chain's CDR3 is CASSPPSGGAHEQYF. In nucleotides, the CDR3 is TGTGCCAGCTCACCACCTAGCGGGGGGGCCCACGAGCAGTACTTC.

The rearrangement links TRBV19 to TRBJ2-3; 11 nucleotides line up with TRBD1. Germline CDR1 and CDR2: LNHDA and SQIVND (reference sequence). This CDR3 contains 15 residues. Trimming removed 5 bases from V and 2 bases from J; junction bases left unmatched: 3. CDR3 DNA: TGTGCCAGTAGTTCCGGACAGGGGGCCACAGATACGCAGTATTTT. Protein: CASSSGQGATDTQYF.

The chain carries TRBV19 and TRBJ2-3; perhaps TRBD2 as D (6 bases). The CDR3 sequence is 15 residues long. The germline V gene encodes CDR1 LNHDA and CDR2 SQIVND (reference sequence). V was pared by 2 bases and J by 0 bases, with 9 bases between. As DNA, the CDR3 is TGTGCCAGTAGTATAAGTGGGGGGAGCACAGATACGCAGTATTTT. This sequence encodes CASSISGGSTDTQYF.

The chain recombines TRBV4-1 with TRBJ2-3; TRBD2 matches 13 bases. In germline, CDR1 is MGHRA, CDR2 YSYEKL. The J segment lost 5 bases and the V segment lost 4 bases, leaving 6 bases of the junction unmatched. The CDR3 spans 16 residues. The CDR3 region has the DNA TGCGCCAGCAGCCCAACTAGCGGGGGGGCCGGAGATACGCAGTATTTT. This codes for CASSPTSGGAGDTQYF.

The rearrangement joins TRBV29-1 to TRBJ2-5; tentatively, D is TRBD2 (5 bases). CDR1 and CDR2 from the germline V gene are SQVTM and ANQGSEA. CDR3 size: 12 residues. Trimming removed 4 bases at V and 2 bases at J, with 8 bases between. CDR3 DNA: TGCAGCGTTGGGACTTCTCAAGAGACCCAGTACTTC. It yields the protein CSVGTSQETQYF.

The rearrangement joins TRBV11-2 to TRBJ2-7, with TRBD1 identical over 7 bases. The CDR3 is made up of 15 amino acids. CDR1 SGHAT and CDR2 FQNNGV come from the germline V gene. V shed 5 bases, J shed 0 bases, and the junction held 7 bases outside the gene matches. The CDR3 region has the DNA TGTGCCAGCAGCCCTTCGACAGGGAGCTCCTACGAGCAGTACTTC. Its translation is CASSPSTGSSYEQYF.

This clone was found once. The V call is TRBV30, the J call TRBJ1-2, with 9 bases identical to TRBD1. The length of the CDR3 is 15 residues. Germline trimming cut 1 base from V and 1 base from J; bases unmatched to any gene: 4. Germline V CDR1 and CDR2: GTSNPN, SVGIG (reference sequence). The CDR3 coding sequence is TGTGCCTGGAGTGCCCTGACAGGGGGTAACTATGGCTACACCTTC. This encodes CAWSALTGGNYGYTF.

The CDR3 spells CSVEGRQGSYEQYF. CDR3 nucleotide sequence: TGCAGCGTTGAAGGCCGACAGGGCTCCTACGAGCAGTACTTC. The chain recombines TRBV29-1 with TRBJ2-7, with 7 bases that match TRBD1. The CDR3 is made up of 14 amino acids. Germline V gene data show CDR1 as SQVTM and CDR2 as ANQGSEA. Trimming took 1 base from V and 0 from J; bases not matched to a gene: 3.

This chain uses TRBV6-5 with TRBJ1-2; D perhaps matches TRBD1 (5 bases). In germline, CDR1 is MNHEY, CDR2 SVGAGI. Trimming took 7 bases from V and 4 from J, leaving 10 bases between them. The CDR3 runs to 12 residues. CDR3 coding DNA: TGTGCCAGCAAACAGGACGGCTATGGCTACACCTTC. This codes for CASKQDGYGYTF.